Many counts were recorded for the clone carrying this T cell receptor beta chain. The data were taken from a study of T cells in Graves' hyperthyroidism and ophthalmopathy. Amplification of TCR beta CDR3 regions used RNA as the template. The HTBI primer set served for first-round RT-PCR of the TCR CDR3. TCRdb re-derived calls from the multiplex PCR reads in MiXCR, one entry per CDR3 protein. The sample lists some 440,000 distinct CDR3 sequences, 15% to 18% occurring once. The PBMCs had their origin in 10 ml of fresh peripheral blood. The CDR3 is made up of 11 amino acids. Germline V gene lookup returns CDR1 SQVTM and CDR2 ANQGSEA. V lost 5 bases, J lost 2 bases, and 3 bases lay in between.

The receptor was derived from a woman aged 18-29 years with Graves' hyperthyroidism. The sample taken for sequencing was blood. J is TRBJ2-2 and V is TRBV29-1; D not certain. CDR3 DNA sequence: TGCAGCGTTAGAAACACCGGGGAGCTGTTTTTT. This sequence encodes CSVRNTGELFF.